This note documents a single T cell receptor beta chain sequence. Here immunoSEQ multiplex PCR was the method, and the copy in TCRdb shows in-frame clones only, minus some. The table shows 57,000 or so clones, with about 85% occurring only once. The V segment lost 5 bases and the J segment 10 bases; nucleotides outside the gene matches: 7. The length of the CDR3 is 14 residues. CDR1 and CDR2 (germline): LGHDT, YNNKEL (reference sequence). The data originate from a study of T cell responses to AZD1222 COVID-19 vaccine. This receptor was obtained from an adult in good health. The V gene is TRBV3-1 (or the pseudogene TRBV3-2), the J gene TRBJ1-6; 8 bases are shared with TRBD1. The sequencing used peripheral blood, collected on day 0 of MenACWY control vaccination. DNA for the CDR3: TGTGCCAGCAGCTTCGACAGGGGCAGATCACCCCTCCACTTT. Its protein is CASSFDRGRSPLHF.